This entry is about one T cell receptor beta chain. This clonotype appeared many times. Its antigen has not been determined. No qualities accompany the bases; no much larger clone lies one base away. Library preparation used multiplex PCR. Instrument on record: Illumina HiSeq 4000. CDR3 regions were amplified by Arm-PCR with iRepertoire HTBI primers to construct TCR beta libraries. PCR products were gel purified before sequencing. Concerning the study's data processing: Across samples, around 58 TRBV and 13 to 15 TRBJ segments were identified and used for gene usage analysis of CDR3 amino acid clonotypes. COPE and FqMerger were used to merge the filtered high-quality paired reads into contigs. BLAST was used to align contigs to the IMGT TRBV, TRBD and TRBJ reference genes, and CDR3 was defined following IMGT. Clonotypes above 0.1% frequency were classified as highly expanded clones. Repertoire diversity was measured by Shannon entropy, and V-J evenness by the Gini coefficient. A clonotype was considered public if more than one individual shared it. TCRdb handled the public reads itself, with Q25 trimming in fastp and clone calling in MiXCR, and kept productive beta chains. Identical CDR3 protein sequences are pooled into one entry, listed with their most common genes and DNA. The V and J calls reflect TCRdb's pipeline rather than the authors' work. This sample is represented by approximately 270,000 distinct CDR3 sequences; 15% to 20% of them were singletons. The top ten clonotypes cover about 15% of the sample.

This record comes from a study of regulatory T cells in long-lasting Graves disease (dated by TCRdb to the early 2020s). In terms of the full investigation: Newly diagnosed Graves' disease patients had taken antithyroid drugs for less than 3 months. The study was conducted in China and was registered as a clinical trial. A total of 35 or so samples were covered by TCR sequencing, comprising around 13 persistent and around 20 newly diagnosed Graves' disease patients. Persistent Graves' disease patients were compared with newly diagnosed Graves' disease patients by peripheral blood TCR sequencing and RNA sequencing.

V is reduced by 7 bases and J by 1 base, leaving a spacing of 22 bases between them. The CDR3 covers 17 residues, taking in both the cysteine and the phenylalanine. Only the CDR3 DNA is retained, 51 bases long and in frame from the first base. What the work shows at the level of the full study, not this receptor alone: Lower TCR Shannon entropy and fewer highly expanded clones were observed in persistent Graves' disease patients than in newly diagnosed patients, which suggested clonal expansion. Sequencing and analysis were restricted to the TCR beta chain. Persistent disease showed preferential use of TRBV28, TRBJ1-2 and TRBJ2-5, whereas newly diagnosed disease favored TRBV20-1 and TRBJ2-1. Peripheral blood alone was examined, since thyroid tissue, which constituted the primary lesion, could not be accessed. Patients with persistent disease shared more public clonotypes (approximately 2,500) than newly diagnosed patients did (more than 900). The authors acknowledged the small sample size as a limitation that may reduce accuracy.

According to the study, the label for this sample's time point signals: newly diagnosed GD, antithyroid drugs for less than 3 months. For both TCR sequencing and RNA sequencing, RNA was extracted from PBMCs using TRIzol. The diagnosis of Graves' disease was made according to American Thyroid Association guidelines. The patients came from an endocrinology department in Xi'an, China. Each patient gave 7 to 9.5 milliliters of peripheral blood, collected in an EDTA anticoagulant tube. PBMCs were isolated by Ficoll Paque Plus density gradient separation without further T cell sorting. An Agilent 2100 Bioanalyzer and agarose gel were used to check RNA quality, and a NanoDrop 2000 was used to measure RNA concentration. These same records also appear under a second study, on T cells in Graves' hyperthyroidism and ophthalmopathy. As that second study puts it: A patient counted as having stable Graves' hyperthyroidism if no progression to ophthalmopathy occurred over 18 months of follow-up. Hyperthyroidism patients were newly diagnosed, with disease duration under 2 months, and aged 18 to 65 years. Any patient with an uncontrolled infection, another autoimmune disease, pregnancy or lactation was excluded. Clinical symptoms, serum thyroxine and TRAb, thyroid ultrasound, and orbital computed tomography formed the basis for the diagnoses. The TCR CDR3 was subjected to a first round of RT-PCR using the HTBI primer set and the Qiagen OneStep RT-PCR kit. Most expanded thyroid clonotypes (frequency above 0.001) were also detected in blood, a finding suggesting that blood repertoires may reflect thyroid immune responses. A model built on a 13 V-J signature distinguished ophthalmopathy from stable hyperthyroidism, reaching about 88% sensitivity and approximately 83% specificity in cross-validation and 80%/75% in testing. In validation, the model predicted progression to ophthalmopathy a median of about 5.9 months before onset, with roughly 70% sensitivity and about 75% specificity. A discovery cohort of 95 to 100 patients, approximately 44 with Graves' ophthalmopathy and 55 to 60 with stable Graves' hyperthyroidism, was used to find distinguishing TCR V-J signatures. Prospective prediction of ophthalmopathy was tested in an independent validation cohort of about 19 hyperthyroidism patients and roughly 16 patients who later progressed to ophthalmopathy. The 100 discovery patients were divided at random into training and test sets in a 7:3 ratio. In several Graves' hyperthyroidism patients, the study also compared T-cell repertoires from thyroid tissue with T-cell repertoires from blood. Following sampling, methimazole starting at 30 mg daily was given to hyperthyroidism patients, and high-dose intravenous methylprednisolone was given to ophthalmopathy patients. A second multiplex PCR round built the libraries, followed by size selection and purification. Sequencing of the libraries was done on an Illumina HiSeq2000 using paired-end 100 bp reads. SOAPnuke was used to process the raw data, removing reads that contained adapters or uncalled bases, had a mean Phred below 15, or lacked an exact match to the constant primer or identifier. High-quality paired reads were merged with COPE v1.2.5, and unique nucleotide sequences were defined as clonotypes. MiTCR v1.1 was used to align clonotypes to the IMGT TRBV, TRBD and TRBJ reference segments. The analysis was restricted to V-J combinations with a frequency above 0.0001, which together covered 99% to 99.2% of the repertoires. The TCS score was defined as the ratio of F50 (clonal expansion) to E x V (chaos), calculated using BLOSUM62-based TCRdist between CDR3 peptides within each V-J. Welch's t-statistics and random forest reduced roughly 530 V-J features to 10 to 15, which were used in a naive Bayes classifier (R e1071). Sample size was not statistically predetermined, and investigators were not blinded to group allocation. TCR Vbeta CDR3 sequencing of 140 or so peripheral blood samples (more than 40 ophthalmopathy, about 75 hyperthyroidism and around 17 progressor patients) is reported in the paper.

This specimen was peripheral blood mononuclear cells (PBMCs), taken at new diagnosis, from a patient treated with antithyroid drugs. This sequence uses TRBV12-3 or TRBV12-4 and TRBJ1-1; 5 matching bases give a weak D call of TRBD1. This TCR derives from a woman in her thirties with Graves disease. Donor details come from another sample of the same person, matched by shared clones. The CDR3 is CASIILQGGLPNTEAFF. The nucleotides are TGTGCCAGCATTATCCTTCAGGGAGGGTTGCCGAACACTGAAGCTTTCTTT.